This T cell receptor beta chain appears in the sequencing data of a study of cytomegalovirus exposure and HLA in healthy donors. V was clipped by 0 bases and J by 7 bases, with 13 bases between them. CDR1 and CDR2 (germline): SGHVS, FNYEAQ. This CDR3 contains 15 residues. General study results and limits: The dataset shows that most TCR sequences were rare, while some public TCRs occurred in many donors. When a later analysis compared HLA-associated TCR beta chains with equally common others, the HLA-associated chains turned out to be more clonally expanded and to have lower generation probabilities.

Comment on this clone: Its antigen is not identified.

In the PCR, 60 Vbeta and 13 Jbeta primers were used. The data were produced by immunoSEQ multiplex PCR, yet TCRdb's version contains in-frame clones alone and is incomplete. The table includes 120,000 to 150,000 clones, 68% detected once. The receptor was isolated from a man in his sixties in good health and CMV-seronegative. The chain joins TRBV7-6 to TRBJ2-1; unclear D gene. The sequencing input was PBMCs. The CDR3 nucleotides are TGTGCCAGCAGCTTAGCGGGCCAGGCAAGGAATGAGCAGTTCTTC. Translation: CASSLAGQARNEQFF.